This T cell receptor beta chain was identified during a study of blood T cell repertoires in COVID-19. Study context: The United States, Italy and Spain were the sources of the acute and convalescent COVID-19 samples.

The CDR3 runs to 14 residues. CDR1 and CDR2 from the germline V gene are LNHDA and SQIVND (reference sequence). Trimming left V 6 bases short and J 4 bases short, with 15 bases between. Using immunoSEQ multiplex PCR, the repertoire was profiled, and TCRdb retains in-frame clones only, with some absent. The sample carries tens of thousands of clones, approximately 78% recorded once. The specimen was peripheral blood. This sequence was found in a human donor in a cohort sampled during active COVID-19. The gene calls are TRBV19 and TRBJ1-2, with D possibly TRBD1 on 6 matching bases. CDR3 nucleotide sequence: TGTGCCAGTAGGGGGACAACTACTGGCTATGGCTACACCTTC. Translating it yields CASRGTTTGYGYTF.